The 26 T cell receptor beta chains given below trace back to one sample, sequenced in a study of T cell changes during pregnancy in multiple sclerosis. Some clones are missing from TCRdb's copy, which holds only in-frame ones; the method was immunoSEQ multiplex PCR. The sample lists about 45,000 clones, approximately 91% occurring once. Sequenced sample: PBMCs (not recorded whether the cells were cultured). All receptors come from a female donor with multiple sclerosis, enrolled in a pregnancy study.

The V and J genes are TRBV7-9 and TRBJ1-4, with TRBD1 identical over 9 bases. V shed 5 bases, J shed 6 bases, and the junction held 7 bases outside the gene matches. Per germline, CDR1 SEHNR and CDR2 FQNEAQ (reference sequence). The CDR3 is made up of 15 amino acids. CDR3 amino acids: CASSLGTGLYEKLFF. The CDR3 nucleotides are TGTGCCAGCAGCCTCGGGACAGGGCTTTATGAAAAACTGTTTTTT.

The chain links TRBV7-6 to TRBJ2-1, with D possibly matching TRBD1 (7 bases). Germline lookup yields CDR1 SGHVS and CDR2 FNYEAQ. The CDR3 spans 16 residues. Trimming removed 5 bases from V and 9 bases from J, with 23 bases in between. CDR3 bases: TGTGCCAGCAGCATGAGGGGGCTCCGGGGGCGTGGTGAGCAGTTCTTC. It yields the protein CASSMRGLRGRGEQFF.

The rearrangement joins TRBV5-1 to TRBJ1-2; unclear D gene. This CDR3 is built from 15 residues. V was shortened by 3 bases and J by 7 bases, with 19 bases between the two germline ends. Germline V gene sequence: CDR1 SGHRS, CDR2 YFSETQ. This chain's CDR3 is CASSSLPGAERGYTF. The DNA of the CDR3 is TGCGCCAGCAGCTCTCTCCCGGGCGCTGAACGTGGCTACACCTTC.

The CDR3 DNA reads TGTGCCATCAAGGGCGGGATCGAGGCAGATACGCAGTATTTT. The encoded protein is CAIKGGIEADTQYF. J is TRBJ2-3 and V is TRBV10-3; the D gene is possibly TRBD2 (6 bases). The CDR3 totals 14 residues. Germline V gene data show CDR1 as ENHRY and CDR2 as SYGVKD. Trimming pared 7 bases from V and 4 bases from J, leaving 15 bases between.

The J gene is TRBJ2-1, the V gene TRBV28, with D possibly being TRBD1 (6 bases). CDR1 MDHEN and CDR2 SYDVKM come from the germline V gene. The V end lost 7 bases, the J end lost 4 bases, and 11 bases lay between the germline ends. The CDR3 extends over 13 amino acids. CDR3 protein: CASMRDKYNEQFF. CDR3 coding DNA: TGTGCCAGCATGAGGGACAAATACAATGAGCAGTTCTTC.

This chain uses TRBV6-6 with TRBJ1-2; tentative D call: TRBD1 (5 bases). The CDR3 is 15 amino acids. The V end lost 0 bases, the J end lost 4 bases, and 12 bases lay between the germline ends. The V gene's germline CDR1 is MNHNY and CDR2 SVGAGI (reference sequence). CDR3 nucleotides: TGTGCCAGCAGTTACTCGAAATTAGGGGCCTATGGCTACACCTTC. Translating gives CASSYSKLGAYGYTF.

This chain connects TRBV6-1 to TRBJ2-7; 11 nucleotides align to TRBD1. Trimming cost V 3 bases and J 3 bases; bases outside gene matches: 1. CDR3 length: 14 amino acids. Germline lookup yields CDR1 MNHNS and CDR2 SASEGT. The CDR3 spells CASSEGQGVYEQYF. In DNA form, the CDR3 reads TGTGCCAGCAGTGAGGGACAGGGGGTCTACGAGCAGTACTTC.

The chain has TRBV11-2 and TRBJ2-6; D is possibly TRBD2 (5 bases). Germline V gene data show CDR1 as SGHAT and CDR2 as FQNNGV. V was cut by 5 bases and J by 4 bases, with 15 bases left in between. CDR3 length: 16 amino acids. The CDR3 nucleotides read TGTGCCAGCAGCCCAAGTTGGGGAGCCGGGGCCAACGTCCTGACTTTC. Translating it yields CASSPSWGAGANVLTF.

V is TRBV6-4 and J is TRBJ1-1, with D uncertain. The germline V gene encodes CDR1 MRHNA and CDR2 SNTAGT. The CDR3 has 13 amino acids. Trimming shortened V by 3 bases and J by 0 bases, and 5 bases separated the two germline ends. This CDR3 is CASSEVLNTEAFF. The CDR3 region has the DNA TGTGCCAGCAGTGAGGTTCTGAACACTGAAGCTTTCTTT.

The rearrangement joins TRBV5-4 to TRBJ2-5; no reliable D call. With 0 bases removed from V and 2 bases from J, the gap between germline ends came to 14 bases. CDR1 is SGHNT, CDR2 YYREEE, per germline (reference sequence). The CDR3 extends over 16 amino acids. CDR3 nucleotides: TGTGCCAGCAGCTTGGGCCAAGGCTCCCTTCAAGAGACCCAGTACTTC. It is translated as CASSLGQGSLQETQYF.

V gene TRBV11-2 combines with J gene TRBJ1-2; 8 bases are shared with TRBD1. This CDR3 has 14 residues. Germline V gives CDR1 SGHAT, CDR2 FQNNGV. After removal of 1 base from V and 13 bases from J, the junction contained 11 bases not matched to a gene. The CDR3 reads CASSLGTGLYRGTF. Written as DNA, the CDR3 is TGTGCCAGCAGCTTAGGGACAGGGCTCTATAGGGGCACCTTC.

This sequence joins TRBV10-2 and TRBJ2-3; 14 bases are a match to TRBD2. There are 18 residues in the CDR3. The ends lost 4 bases at V and 2 bases at J; junction bases unmatched: 8. Germline CDR1 is WSHSY and CDR2 is SAAADI. In DNA form, the CDR3 reads TGCGCCAGCAGTGGTCCCGGGACTAGCGGGGGTATCACAGATACGCAGTATTTT. Translated: CASSGPGTSGGITDTQYF.

The CDR3 loop reads CASSLGQGALNTEAFF. The CDR3 DNA follows: TGTGCCAGCAGCCTGGGACAGGGGGCTTTGAACACTGAAGCTTTCTTT. The rearrangement uses TRBV13 and TRBJ1-1; TRBD1 matches 12 bases. V trimming: 5 bases; J trimming: 0 bases; junction bases outside the gene matches: 4. This CDR3 is 16 amino acids long. Germline V CDR1 and CDR2: PRHDT, FYEKMQ (reference sequence). The variable domain in full, with the rest retrieved from reference TRBV13 and TRBJ1-1, is AAGVIQSPRHLIKEKRETATLKCYPIPRHDTVYWYQQGPGQDPQFLISFYEKMQSDKGSIPDRFSAQQFSDYHSELNMSSLELGDSALYFCASSLGQGALNTEAFFGQGTRLTVV.

The genes are TRBV29-1 and TRBJ2-3; D might be TRBD2 (7 bases). Deletions cut 1 base from V and 3 bases from J, with 14 bases between. CDR3 length: 15 amino acids. Per the germline V gene, CDR1 is SQVTM and CDR2 is ANQGSEA. CDR3 DNA sequence: TGCAGCGTTGAAGGGGGGGGGCTTCGGACAGATACGCAGTATTTT. Translation: CSVEGGGLRTDTQYF.

This chain uses TRBV2 with TRBJ2-1, with 7 bases matching TRBD2. V lost 8 bases and J lost 7; bases outside the gene matches: 14. CDR3 size: 15 residues. In germline, CDR1 is SNHLY, CDR2 FYNNEI. The CDR3 coding sequence is TGTGCCAGCGGCGTTAGGCGGGAGATGATTAATGAGCAGTTCTTC. Its translation: CASGVRREMINEQFF.

V usage is TRBV6-5 and J usage is TRBJ1-5, with D possibly matching TRBD1 (5 bases). Germline CDR1 reads MNHEY; CDR2 reads SVGAGI. The CDR3 totals 14 residues. Trimming took 6 bases from V and 6 from J, leaving 15 bases between them. CDR3 protein: CASSGRQGGQPQHF. As DNA, the CDR3 is TGTGCCAGCAGCGGTCGTCAGGGAGGTCAGCCCCAGCATTTT.

The chain employs TRBV6-6 and TRBJ1-1; D gene ambiguous. Germline V gene data show CDR1 as MNHNY and CDR2 as SVGAGI (reference sequence). The CDR3 covers 16 residues. V gave up 5 bases and J gave up 2 bases, with 18 bases separating them. CDR3 protein: CASSHTEQPKNTEAFF. As DNA, the CDR3 is TGTGCCAGCAGTCACACGGAGCAGCCTAAAAACACTGAAGCTTTCTTT.

The chain links TRBV11-2 to TRBJ2-3, with 14 bases aligning to TRBD2. CDR3 length equals 17 residues. Germline V gives CDR1 SGHAT, CDR2 FQNNGV. V was clipped by 5 bases and J by 2 bases; unmatched bases: 6. The CDR3 loop reads CASSPQGLAGVTDTQYF. The CDR3 region has the DNA TGTGCCAGCAGCCCCCAGGGACTAGCGGGAGTCACAGATACGCAGTATTTT.

The rearrangement uses TRBV28 and TRBJ1-1; the D gene is possibly TRBD1 (6 bases). The CDR3 extends over 13 amino acids. V lost 11 bases and J 4 bases, leaving 17 bases between the germline ends. From germline, CDR1 is MDHEN and CDR2 SYDVKM. CDR3 amino acids: CASRGTGFTEAFF. The CDR3 DNA follows: TGTGCCTCCAGGGGTACAGGGTTCACTGAAGCTTTCTTT.

The chain recombines TRBV5-4 with TRBJ2-1, with D maybe TRBD2 (6 bases). V was trimmed by 0 bases and J by 10 bases, leaving 14 bases between them. Germline-derived CDR1 and CDR2 are SGHNT and YYREEE (reference sequence). This CDR3 spans 14 amino acids. The DNA of the CDR3 is TGTGCCAGCAGCTTGGGACCTAAGGAGGGGGAGCAGTTCTTC. Translating gives CASSLGPKEGEQFF.

This clone has a handful of counts. The chain is built from TRBV27 and TRBJ1-5; a weak D match, TRBD1 (5 bases). Germline V CDR1 and CDR2: MNHEY, SMNVEV (reference sequence). The CDR3 is 14 amino acids. V was cut by 3 bases and J by 1 base, with 7 bases left in between. CDR3 loop: CASSFGGSNQPQHF. The DNA for the CDR3 is TGTGCCAGCAGTTTCGGGGGGAGCAATCAGCCCCAGCATTTT.

The chain links TRBV5-6 to TRBJ1-5, with 10 nucleotides matching TRBD1. Germline V lookup: CDR1 SGHDT, CDR2 YYEEEE. This CDR3 comprises 15 residues. The trim removed 3 bases at V and 6 bases at J, leaving 6 bases unmatched. The CDR3 protein is CASSSGQGVVQPQHF. The DNA for the CDR3 is TGTGCCAGCAGCTCCGGACAGGGGGTGGTTCAGCCCCAGCATTTT.

The chain joins TRBV6-5 to TRBJ2-1, with TRBD1 identical over 9 bases. Losses at the gene ends were 5 bases for V and 7 bases for J; bases not matched to a gene: 9. Germline CDR1 and CDR2: MNHEY and SVGAGI. The CDR3 is 15 residues long. CDR3 in amino acids: CASSRPGQGRNEQFF. CDR3 DNA sequence: TGTGCCAGCAGTCGTCCGGGACAGGGTCGAAATGAGCAGTTCTTC.

V usage is TRBV7-7 and J usage is TRBJ2-1; D might be TRBD1 or TRBD2, each matching 5 bases. Germline V lookup: CDR1 SSHAT, CDR2 FNYEAQ (reference sequence). Trimming stripped 3 bases from V and 4 bases from J, with 13 bases between. The CDR3 is 15 amino acids. The CDR3 region has the DNA TGTGCCAGCAGCTTCCGGGACGGAACGTACAATGAGCAGTTCTTC. It is translated as CASSFRDGTYNEQFF.

The CDR3 coding sequence is TGTGCCAGCAGCCGGATTAAACAGGGCGGCAATCAGCCCCAGCATTTT. Amino acid sequence: CASSRIKQGGNQPQHF. V usage is TRBV5-8 and J usage is TRBJ1-5, with D possibly matching TRBD1 (6 bases). CDR1 SGHTS and CDR2 YDEGEE come from the germline V gene. Trimming took off 4 bases at V and 2 bases at J, with 16 bases between the two ends. This CDR3 has 16 residues.

This clone appeared a few times. V usage is TRBV27 and J usage is TRBJ1-3; the D is unclear. Trimming stripped 6 bases from V and 4 bases from J, with 10 bases between. This CDR3 comprises 13 residues. Germline V lookup: CDR1 MNHEY, CDR2 SMNVEV (reference sequence). CDR3 sequence: CASSQGAGNTIYF. The DNA for the CDR3 is TGTGCCAGCAGCCAAGGTGCAGGAAACACCATATATTTT.